This T cell receptor (beta chain) was identified in a study of blood T cell repertoires in COVID-19. Background on the study: The United States, Italy and Spain were the sources of the acute and convalescent COVID-19 samples. PBMCs, B-cell-depleted T cells, or T cells provided the cDNA or gDNA that made up the material.

CDR3 length equals 15 residues. The V gene end was trimmed by 4 bases and the J gene end by 0 bases; junction bases not matched to a gene: 4. Looked up from germline, CDR1 is SGHNT and CDR2 is YYREEE (reference sequence). Authors' methods: From reference gene primer amplification, estimates of nucleated cell counts were derived. The data were produced by immunoSEQ multiplex PCR, yet TCRdb's version contains in-frame clones alone and is incomplete. From that table come the V and J calls and clone size; the DNA was used to work out D and trimming. The table has tens of thousands of clones, around 90% seen once.

The chain carries TRBV5-4 and TRBJ2-3; 8 nucleotides match TRBD2. Sequenced sample: peripheral blood. The sequence derives from a woman in her 70s with acute or convalescent COVID-19. CDR3 sequence (DNA): TGTGCCAGCAGCGGCGGGGGGCTGAGCACAGATACGCAGTATTTT. It codes for CASSGGGLSTDTQYF.